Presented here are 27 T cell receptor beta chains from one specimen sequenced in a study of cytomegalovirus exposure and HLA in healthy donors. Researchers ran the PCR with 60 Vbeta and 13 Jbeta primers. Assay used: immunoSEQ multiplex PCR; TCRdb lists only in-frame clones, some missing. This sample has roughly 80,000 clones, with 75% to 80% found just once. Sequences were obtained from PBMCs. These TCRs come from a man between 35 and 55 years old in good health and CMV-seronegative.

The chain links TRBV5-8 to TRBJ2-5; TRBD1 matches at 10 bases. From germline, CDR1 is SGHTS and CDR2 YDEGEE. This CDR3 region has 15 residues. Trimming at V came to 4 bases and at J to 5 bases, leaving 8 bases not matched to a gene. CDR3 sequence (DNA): TGTGCCAGCAGCCCCCGGACAGGGGGTACGGAGACCCAGTACTTC. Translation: CASSPRTGGTETQYF.

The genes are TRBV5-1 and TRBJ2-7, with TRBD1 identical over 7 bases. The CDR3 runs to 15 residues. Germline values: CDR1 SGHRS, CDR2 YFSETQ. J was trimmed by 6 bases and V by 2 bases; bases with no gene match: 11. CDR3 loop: CASSLGQAVLGEQYF. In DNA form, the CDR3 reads TGCGCCAGCAGCTTAGGACAGGCAGTTTTGGGCGAGCAGTACTTC.

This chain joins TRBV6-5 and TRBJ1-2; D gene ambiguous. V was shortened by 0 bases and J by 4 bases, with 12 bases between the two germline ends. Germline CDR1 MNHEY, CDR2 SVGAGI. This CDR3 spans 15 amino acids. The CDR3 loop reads CASSYSSSQLYGYTF. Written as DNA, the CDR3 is TGTGCCAGCAGTTACTCGAGCTCACAGCTCTATGGCTACACCTTC.

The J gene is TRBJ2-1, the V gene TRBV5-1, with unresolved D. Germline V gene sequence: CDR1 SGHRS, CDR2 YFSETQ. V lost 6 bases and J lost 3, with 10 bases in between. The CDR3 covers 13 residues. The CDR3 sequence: CASTSSGYNEQFF. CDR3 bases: TGCGCCAGCACCTCCTCGGGCTACAATGAGCAGTTCTTC.

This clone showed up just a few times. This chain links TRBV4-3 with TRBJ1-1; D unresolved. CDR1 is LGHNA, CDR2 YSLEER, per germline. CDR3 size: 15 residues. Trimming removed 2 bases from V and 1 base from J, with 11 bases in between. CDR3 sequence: CASSQSRTENTEAFF. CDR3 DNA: TGCGCCAGCAGCCAATCCCGGACTGAGAACACTGAAGCTTTCTTT.

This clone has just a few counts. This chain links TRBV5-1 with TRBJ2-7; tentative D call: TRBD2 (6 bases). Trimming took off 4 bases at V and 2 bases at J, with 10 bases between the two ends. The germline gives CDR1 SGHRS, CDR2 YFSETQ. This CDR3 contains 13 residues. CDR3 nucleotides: TGCGCCAGCAGCCCCGGCGGGACCTACGAGCAGTACTTC. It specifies CASSPGGTYEQYF.

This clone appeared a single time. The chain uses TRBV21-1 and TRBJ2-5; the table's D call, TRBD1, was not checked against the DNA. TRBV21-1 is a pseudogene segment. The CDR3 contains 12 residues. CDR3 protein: CARGHGGETQYF. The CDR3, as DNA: TGTGCCAGGGGACATGGGGGAGAGACCCAGTACTTC.

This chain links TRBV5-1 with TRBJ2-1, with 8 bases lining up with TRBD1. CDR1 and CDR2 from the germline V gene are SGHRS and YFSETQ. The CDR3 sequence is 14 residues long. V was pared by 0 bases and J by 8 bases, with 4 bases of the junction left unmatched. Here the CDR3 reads CASSLGQGNHEQFF. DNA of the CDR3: TGCGCCAGCAGCTTGGGACAGGGGAATCATGAGCAGTTCTTC. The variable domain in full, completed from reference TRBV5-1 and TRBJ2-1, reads KAGVTQTPRYLIKTRGQQVTLSCSPISGHRSVSWYQQTPGQGLQFLFEYFSETQRNKGNFPGRFSGRQFSNSRSEMNVSTLELGDSALYLCASSLGQGNHEQFFGPGTRLTVL.

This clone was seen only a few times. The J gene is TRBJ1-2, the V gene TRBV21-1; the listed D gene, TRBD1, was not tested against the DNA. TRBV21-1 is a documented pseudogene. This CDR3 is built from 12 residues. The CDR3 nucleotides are TGTGCCAGCAGCAAAGTTGGGGCCCCCTACACCTTC. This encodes CASSKVGAPYTF.

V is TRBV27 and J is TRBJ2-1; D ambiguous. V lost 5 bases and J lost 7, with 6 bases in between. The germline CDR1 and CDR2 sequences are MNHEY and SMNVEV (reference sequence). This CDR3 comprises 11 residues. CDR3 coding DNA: TGTGCCAGCAGTCTACGTAATGAGCAGTTCTTC. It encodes CASSLRNEQFF.

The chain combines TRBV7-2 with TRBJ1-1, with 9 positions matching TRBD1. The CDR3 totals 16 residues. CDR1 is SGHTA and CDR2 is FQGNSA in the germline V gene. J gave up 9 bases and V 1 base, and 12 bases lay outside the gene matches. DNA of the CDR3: TGTGCCAGCAGCTTAGTGGTCTCGGGACAGGGAGGCCAAGCTTTCTTT. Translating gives CASSLVVSGQGGQAFF.

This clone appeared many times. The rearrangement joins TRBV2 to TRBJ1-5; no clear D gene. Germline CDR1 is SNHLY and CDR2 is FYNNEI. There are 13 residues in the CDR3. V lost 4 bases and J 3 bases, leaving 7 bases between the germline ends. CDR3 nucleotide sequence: TGTGCCAGCAGTGTGTGGGCCAATCAGCCCCAGCATTTT. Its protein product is CASSVWANQPQHF. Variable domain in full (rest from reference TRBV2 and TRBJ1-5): EPEVTQTPSHQVTQMGQEVILRCVPISNHLYFYWYRQILGQKVEFLVSFYNNEISEKSEIFDDQFSVERPDGSNFTLKIRSTKLEDSAMYFCASSVWANQPQHFGDGTRLSIL.

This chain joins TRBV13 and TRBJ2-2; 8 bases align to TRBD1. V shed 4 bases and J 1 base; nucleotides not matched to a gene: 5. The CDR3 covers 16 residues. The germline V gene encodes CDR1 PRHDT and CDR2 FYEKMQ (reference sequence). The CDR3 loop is CASSSRTGMNTGELFF. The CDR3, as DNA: TGTGCCAGCAGCTCCCGGACAGGGATGAACACCGGGGAGCTGTTTTTT.

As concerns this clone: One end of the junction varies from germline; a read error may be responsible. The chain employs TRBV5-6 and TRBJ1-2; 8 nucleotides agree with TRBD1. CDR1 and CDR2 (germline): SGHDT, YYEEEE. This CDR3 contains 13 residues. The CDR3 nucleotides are TGTGCCAGCAGCTTGGGACAGGGGTATGGCTACCCCTTC. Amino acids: CASSLGQGYGYPF.

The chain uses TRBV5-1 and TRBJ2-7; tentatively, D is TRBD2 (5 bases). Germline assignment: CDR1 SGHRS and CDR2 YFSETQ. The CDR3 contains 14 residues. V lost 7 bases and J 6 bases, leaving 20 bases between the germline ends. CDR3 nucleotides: TGCGCCAGCCAGATATTTAGCGCGACGAGCGAGCAGTACTTC. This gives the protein CASQIFSATSEQYF.

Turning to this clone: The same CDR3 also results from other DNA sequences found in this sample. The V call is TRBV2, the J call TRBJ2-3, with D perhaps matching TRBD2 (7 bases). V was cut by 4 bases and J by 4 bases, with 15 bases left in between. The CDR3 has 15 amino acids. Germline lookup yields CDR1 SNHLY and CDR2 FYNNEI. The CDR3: CASSVGGGRADTQYF. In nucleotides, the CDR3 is TGTGCCAGCAGTGTTGGGGGGGGCCGTGCAGATACGCAGTATTTT.

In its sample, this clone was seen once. CDR3 loop: CASSFGIRETQYF. CDR3 nucleotides: TGTGCCAGCAGTTTCGGCATCAGGGAGACCCAGTACTTC. The V call is TRBV27, the J call TRBJ2-5, with D unclear. The CDR3 is made up of 13 amino acids. Germline CDR1 reads MNHEY; CDR2 reads SMNVEV (reference sequence). The V end was cut by 3 bases, the J end by 5 bases, with 10 bases between.

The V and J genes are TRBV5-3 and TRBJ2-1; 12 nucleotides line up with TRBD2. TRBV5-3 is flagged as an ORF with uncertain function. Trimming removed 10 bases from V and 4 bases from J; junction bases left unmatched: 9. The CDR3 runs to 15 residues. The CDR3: CAWRLAGGWYNEQFF. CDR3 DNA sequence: TGTGCCTGGCGGCTAGCGGGGGGGTGGTACAATGAGCAGTTCTTC.

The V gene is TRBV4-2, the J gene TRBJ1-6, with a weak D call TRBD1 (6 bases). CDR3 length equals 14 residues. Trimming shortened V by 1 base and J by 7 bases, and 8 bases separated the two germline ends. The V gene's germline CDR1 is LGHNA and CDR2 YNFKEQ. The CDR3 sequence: CASSQGQGNSPLHF. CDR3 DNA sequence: TGTGCCAGCAGCCAAGGGCAGGGGAATTCACCCCTCCACTTT.

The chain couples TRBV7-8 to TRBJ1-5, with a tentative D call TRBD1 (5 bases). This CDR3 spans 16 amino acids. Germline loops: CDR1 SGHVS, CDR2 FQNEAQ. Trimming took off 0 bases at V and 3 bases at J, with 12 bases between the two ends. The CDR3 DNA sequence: TGTGCCAGCAGCTTAGCGGGTCAGGGCCCCAATCAGCCCCAGCATTTT. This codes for CASSLAGQGPNQPQHF.

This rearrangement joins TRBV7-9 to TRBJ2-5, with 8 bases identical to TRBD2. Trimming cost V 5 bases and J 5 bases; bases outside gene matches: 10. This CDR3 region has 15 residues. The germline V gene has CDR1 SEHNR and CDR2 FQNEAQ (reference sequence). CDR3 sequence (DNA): TGTGCCAGCAGCCAGGGCGGGGGGCGCGATGAGACCCAGTACTTC. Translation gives CASSQGGGRDETQYF.

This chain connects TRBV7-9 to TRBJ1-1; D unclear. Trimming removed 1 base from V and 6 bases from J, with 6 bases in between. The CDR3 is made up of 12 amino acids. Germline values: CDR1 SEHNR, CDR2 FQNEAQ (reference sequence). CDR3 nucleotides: TGTGCCAGCAGCTTAGAAGCGTCTGAAGCTTTCTTT. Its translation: CASSLEASEAFF.

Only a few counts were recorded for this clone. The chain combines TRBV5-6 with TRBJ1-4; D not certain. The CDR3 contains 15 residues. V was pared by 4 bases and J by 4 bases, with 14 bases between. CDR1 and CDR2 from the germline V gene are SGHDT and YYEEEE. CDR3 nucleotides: TGTGCCAGCAGCCCTTCAGGTTCGTTTAATGAAAAACTGTTTTTT. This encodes CASSPSGSFNEKLFF.

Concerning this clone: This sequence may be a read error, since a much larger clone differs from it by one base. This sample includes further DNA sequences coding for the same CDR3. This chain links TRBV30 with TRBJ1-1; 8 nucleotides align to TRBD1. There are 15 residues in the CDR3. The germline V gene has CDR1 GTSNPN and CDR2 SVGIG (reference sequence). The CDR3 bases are TGTGCCTGGAGTGGCACAGGGGGGGTGAATACTGAAGCTTTCTTT. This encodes CAWSGTGGVNTEAFF.

The CDR3 nucleotides read TGTGCCAGCAGCCTTTACCCCTATGGCAATCAGCCCCAGCATTTT. Its translation is CASSLYPYGNQPQHF. The gene calls are TRBV27 and TRBJ1-5; D gene ambiguous. The germline V gene encodes CDR1 MNHEY and CDR2 SMNVEV (reference sequence). The CDR3 is 15 amino acids. V was shortened by 6 bases and J by 2 bases, with 14 bases between the two germline ends.

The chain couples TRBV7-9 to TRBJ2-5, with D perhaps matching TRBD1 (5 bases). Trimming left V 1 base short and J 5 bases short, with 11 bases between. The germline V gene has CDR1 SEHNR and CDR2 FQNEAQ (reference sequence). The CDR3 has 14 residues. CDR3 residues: CASSLEQVRETQYF. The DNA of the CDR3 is TGTGCCAGCAGCTTAGAACAGGTTAGGGAGACCCAGTACTTC.

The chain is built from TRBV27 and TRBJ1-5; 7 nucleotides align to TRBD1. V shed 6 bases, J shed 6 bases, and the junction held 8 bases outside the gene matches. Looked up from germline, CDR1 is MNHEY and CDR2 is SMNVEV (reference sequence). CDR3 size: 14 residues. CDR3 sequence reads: CASSLRQGAQPQHF. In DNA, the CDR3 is TGTGCCAGCAGCCTAAGACAGGGTGCTCAGCCCCAGCATTTT.